The sequence of this TCR beta chain was determined in a study of beta chain features in type 1 diabetes listed by TCRdb under 2018. Background on the whole study: Mean age, gender distribution, total cell number and subset yield were not different between patients and healthy donors. Across all samples, fewer than 130 million sorted cells were examined, and cell number per subset correlated strongly with RNA yield. The study compared the TCRB repertoires of sorted circulating CD4+ T cell subsets in recently diagnosed type 1 diabetes patients with those in matched healthy donors. Regulatory and stem cell-like memory subsets were isolated from only 8 patients and roughly 8 healthy donors, whereas naive and central memory subsets came from all 30 or so donors. Summary of the overall study and its limitations: A moderate but significant shortening of TCRB CDR3 length was observed in type 1 diabetes patients in all four CD4+ subsets. Because cDNA was sequenced instead of genomic DNA, activated cells with high expression could be over-represented, although the groups did not differ in activation or CD3 levels. Shorter templates might be favored by PCR, yet because patient and control samples were amplified and corrected together, any such skew would affect both groups equally. Only small numbers of individuals were included in the HLA sub-analyses, which left unresolved whether HLA type had any influence on TCRB rearrangement. At VDJ recombination sites, patients with type 1 diabetes made fewer insertions and deleted more nucleotides, a pattern implying thymic rearrangement abnormalities. Naive, central memory and regulatory TCRB repertoires appeared to be more alike among patients than among healthy donors.

From each donor, a single peripheral blood sample of approximately 0.11 L on average was drawn into heparinised tubes. A BD FACSAria II was used to sort naive, central memory, regulatory and stem cell-like memory CD4+ T cells with a panel that included CD45RO, CCR7, CD25, CD127, CD95 and CD27. A purity above 98% was achieved for all sorted populations. PBMCs were separated immediately by Lymphoprep density gradient centrifugation and were stained directly, without being cultured. So that batch effects would be minimized, each experiment stained and sorted samples in pairs, pairing one healthy donor with one patient. This clone was observed a single time. Its antigen is unknown. The input lacks base qualities; no much larger clone sits a single base away. Looking up the germline V gene (reference sequence) yields CDR1 SEHNR and CDR2 FQNEAQ. The CDR3 contains 16 residues, cysteine and phenylalanine counted. Just the 48-base CDR3 DNA is kept, in frame starting at base 1. V is clipped by 6 bases and J by 0 bases, and the sequence between their germline boundaries is 16 bases long.

The entire isolated RNA was reverse transcribed using the High Capacity cDNA Reverse Transcription Kit, and thus expressed TCRB transcripts were sequenced. Deep immunoSEQ sequencing was applied to naive, central memory and regulatory T cell samples, giving an average of about 3.4 million total reads per sample. Sorted cells were lysed in RLT buffer and RNA was extracted with DNase-treated RNeasy Micro or Mini kits, depending on cell number. To prevent cross-contamination, every cell subset was processed on its own, while patient and healthy donor samples were processed together. The immunoSEQ multiplex PCR was used to amplify TCRB sequences from cDNA, generating 87-bp fragments that spanned the CDR3 region. Amplicons were sequenced on the Illumina HiSeq platform. On the study's bioinformatics: Synthetic template baselines were used to correct PCR bias computationally, reads within Hamming distance 2 were collapsed, and singletons that could not be merged were discarded. Reads were aligned against IMGT so that V, D and J genes, CDR3 length and insertions or deletions at six rearrangement sites could be assigned. Clonotype counts were normalized to sorted cell number within each subset before computing true diversity and Gini coefficients with the tcR R package. Repertoire sharing was quantified using the overlap coefficient calculated on TCRB nucleotide sequences. Out-of-frame TCRB sequences from naive cells were analyzed as a proxy for the pre-selection repertoire. The immuneACCESS repertoire file appears here via TCRdb, limited to in-frame rearrangements. These files lack a portion of the clones; in checked studies, under half of the deficit traces to unresolved V genes, and the cause of the others is not known. That table supplies the V and J calls and clone size; D and trimming were determined from the DNA. This sample holds some 360,000 clones; roughly 21% were observed only once. Clones ranked in the top ten supply under 0.055% of the sample.

This sequence was found in a woman aged 18-29 years in good health. Material: naive CD4+ T cells from blood. The sample's cell subset or site, from its label and the paper: true naive CD4+ T cells. The chain is made from TRBV7-9 and TRBJ2-3; TRBD1 is a weak D gene call, 6 bases matching. The DNA sequence reads TGTGCCAGCAGAGGCCTCAGGGGCACTAGCACAGATACGCAGTATTTT. This sequence encodes CASRGLRGTSTDTQYF.